This TCR beta chain was captured by sequencing in a study of shared clonotypes between healthy human individuals. Study outcomes and limitations: Clonotypes not shared had lower generation probabilities than those common to all four donors.

On this clone: Its antigen is undetermined.

With V trimmed by 3 bases and J by 1 base, 3 bases remained unmatched. This CDR3 spans 17 amino acids. Germline values: CDR1 KGHSH, CDR2 LQKENI. An assay was performed, and its level was deep. The assay was immunoSEQ multiplex PCR, and TCRdb's table has in-frame clones only and misses some. This table holds approximately 1.4 million clones, around 98% found once. Material: naive CD4+ T cells sorted from blood. The subset: CD45RA+ positively selected. The gene calls are TRBV18 and TRBJ2-5; 15 bases line up with TRBD2. The source is a young man in good health. The CDR3 reads CASSPGLAGGFQETQYF. DNA of the CDR3: TGTGCCAGCTCACCGGGACTAGCGGGGGGCTTCCAAGAGACCCAGTACTTC.